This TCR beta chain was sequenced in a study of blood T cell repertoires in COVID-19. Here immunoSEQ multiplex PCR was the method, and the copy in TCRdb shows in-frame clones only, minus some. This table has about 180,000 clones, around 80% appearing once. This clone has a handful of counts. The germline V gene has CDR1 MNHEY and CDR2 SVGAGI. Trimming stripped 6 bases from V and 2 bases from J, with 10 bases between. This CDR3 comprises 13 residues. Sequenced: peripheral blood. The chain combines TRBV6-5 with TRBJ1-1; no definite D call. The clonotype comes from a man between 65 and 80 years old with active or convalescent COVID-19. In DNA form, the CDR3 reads TGTGCCAGCAGCTCCTGGGCTAACACTGAAGCTTTCTTT. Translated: CASSSWANTEAFF.